This TCR beta chain derives from a study of T cell repertoires in cytomegalovirus infection. This CDR3 is built from 15 residues. V was cut by 4 bases and J by 5 bases, with 12 bases left in between. CDR1 is MNHNY, CDR2 SVGAGI, per germline (reference sequence). As concerns this clonotype: What it binds is not known.

TCRdb re-called the reads with MiXCR, one entry per CDR3 protein. The sample lists hundreds of thousands of distinct CDR3 sequences; roughly 30% were seen once. The source of this sequence is a human donor in good health (CMV status not recorded). Some clones in this sample may be carry-over from other donors' samples. The sample was cultured CD8+ T cells from PBMCs, taken from culture after CMV antigen stimulation. The chain has TRBV6-6 and TRBJ1-6; D call uncertain. Here the CDR3 reads CASSSPGPDNSPLHF. CDR3 bases: TGTGCCAGCAGTTCCCCCGGGCCCGATAATTCACCCCTCCACTTT.